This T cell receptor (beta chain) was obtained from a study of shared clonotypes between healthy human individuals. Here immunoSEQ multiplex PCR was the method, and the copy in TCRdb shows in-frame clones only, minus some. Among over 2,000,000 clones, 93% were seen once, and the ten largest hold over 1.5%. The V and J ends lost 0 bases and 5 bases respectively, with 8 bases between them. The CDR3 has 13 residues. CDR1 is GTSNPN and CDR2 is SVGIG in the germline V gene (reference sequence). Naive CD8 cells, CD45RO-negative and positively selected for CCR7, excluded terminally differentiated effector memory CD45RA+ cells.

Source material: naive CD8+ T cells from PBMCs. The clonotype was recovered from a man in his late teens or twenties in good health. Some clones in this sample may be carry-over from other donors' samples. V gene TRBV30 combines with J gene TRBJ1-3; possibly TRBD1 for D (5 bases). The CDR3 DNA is TGTGCCTGGAGTGTTGGGGGGAGAAACACCATATATTTT. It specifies CAWSVGGRNTIYF.